The next 19 T cell receptor beta chains were all read from a single sample in a study of radiation and T cells in renal cell carcinoma (dated by TCRdb to the early 2020s). Explained via the paper, the time point label denotes: blood 2 weeks post-SBRT. In the paper's terms, the treatment or condition label means: 15 Gy SBRT to primary tumor, nephrectomy 4 weeks later. Library preparation used the immunoSEQ multiplex PCR assay. In TCRdb, the immuneACCESS table is reduced to in-frame sequences with V and J assigned. These tables do not hold every clone; where another copy was compared, an unresolved V gene accounts for under half, and the others remain unexplained. This sample lists roughly 130,000 clones; more than 70% were detected once. The leading ten clones occupy more than 5% of the sample. Here the sequenced sample was blood, taken from a patient whose treatment included radiotherapy and nephrectomy. The receptors were gathered from a woman aged 70-85 years with renal cell carcinoma.

This rearrangement joins TRBV30 to TRBJ2-2, with 15 bases aligning to TRBD2. Germline CDR1 is GTSNPN and CDR2 is SVGIG (reference sequence). The trim removed 5 bases at V and 8 bases at J, leaving 3 bases unmatched. The CDR3 sequence is 14 residues long. The CDR3 spells CAWGLAGGTGELFF. The CDR3 DNA is TGTGCCTGGGGACTAGCGGGGGGGACAGGGGAGCTGTTTTTT.

The genes are TRBV7-2 and TRBJ2-3; 10 nucleotides match TRBD2. This CDR3 is built from 18 residues. The V and J ends lost 1 base and 2 bases, in that order; junction bases with no gene match: 9. Looked up from germline, CDR1 is SGHTA and CDR2 is FQGNSA. The CDR3 sequence: CASSLGFSSGGYTDTQYF. The CDR3 DNA reads TGTGCCAGCAGCTTAGGTTTCTCTAGCGGGGGTTACACAGATACGCAGTATTTT.

The chain combines TRBV15 with TRBJ2-2; either TRBD1 or TRBD2 may fit D (5 bases each). This CDR3 comprises 15 residues. The germline gives CDR1 LNHNV, CDR2 YYDKDF (reference sequence). Deletions cut 0 bases from V and 3 bases from J, with 8 bases between. The CDR3 reads CATSREGDHTGELFF. CDR3 nucleotide sequence: TGTGCCACCAGCAGAGAGGGGGACCACACCGGGGAGCTGTTTTTT.

This clone was recorded once. The J gene is TRBJ1-6, the V gene TRBV6-5, with D perhaps TRBD1 (5 bases). Trimming left V 5 bases short and J 7 bases short, with 12 bases between. This CDR3 has 14 residues. CDR1 and CDR2 from the germline V gene are MNHEY and SVGAGI. CDR3 sequence: CASSPRTPNSPLHF. CDR3 nucleotides: TGTGCCAGCAGTCCTAGGACACCAAATTCACCCCTCCACTTT.

V gene TRBV5-6 combines with J gene TRBJ1-2, with TRBD1 matching 7 bases. Germline V gene lookup returns CDR1 SGHDT and CDR2 YYEEEE. The CDR3 covers 14 residues. Losses at the gene ends were 4 bases for V and 3 bases for J; bases not matched to a gene: 6. The CDR3 bases are TGTGCCAGCAGCACCAACAGGGGAGACTATGGCTACACCTTC. It codes for CASSTNRGDYGYTF.

This chain's CDR3 is CASSPGTQNTEAFF. In DNA, the CDR3 is TGTGCCAGCAGCCCAGGGACTCAGAACACTGAAGCTTTCTTT. The J gene is TRBJ1-1, the V gene TRBV28; the D gene is possibly TRBD1 (5 bases). The V and J ends lost 6 bases and 1 base respectively, with 12 bases between them. The CDR3 runs to 14 residues. Looked up from germline, CDR1 is MDHEN and CDR2 is SYDVKM.

V gene TRBV5-6 combines with J gene TRBJ1-1; TRBD1 matches 10 bases. V lost 2 bases to trimming and J lost 5 bases; unmatched junction nucleotides: 3. The CDR3 totals 14 residues. The V gene's germline CDR1 is SGHDT and CDR2 YYEEEE. The CDR3 DNA reads TGTGCCAGCAGCTTATGGACAGGGGGAACTGAAGCTTTCTTT. Translation: CASSLWTGGTEAFF.

The chain employs TRBV5-6 and TRBJ1-2, with TRBD1 as a possible D gene (6 bases). The V end was cut by 4 bases, the J end by 4 bases, with 14 bases between. The germline gives CDR1 SGHDT, CDR2 YYEEEE. This CDR3 has 14 amino acids. CDR3 sequence (DNA): TGTGCCAGCAGCCAATTGGACAGTGGCTATGGCTACACCTTC. This codes for CASSQLDSGYGYTF.

This clone was detected once. The chain uses TRBV4-2 and TRBJ2-1; 9 bases fit TRBD2. There are 17 residues in the CDR3. After removal of 2 bases from V and 3 bases from J, the junction contained 8 bases not matched to a gene. CDR1 and CDR2 (germline): LGHNA, YNFKEQ. CDR3 nucleotides: TGTGCCAGCAGCCAAAGTTCCGGGACTAGCAACTACAATGAGCAGTTCTTC. Protein product: CASSQSSGTSNYNEQFF.

This chain links TRBV19 with TRBJ1-1; maybe TRBD1 (5 bases). Trimming removed 1 base at V and 11 bases at J, with 17 bases between. Germline CDR1 is LNHDA and CDR2 is SQIVND (reference sequence). The CDR3 runs 14 residues. The CDR3: CASSIGAGYGDAFF. In DNA, the CDR3 is TGTGCCAGTAGTATAGGAGCAGGGTATGGTGATGCTTTCTTT.

The CDR3 here is CAWSPWGFTETQYF. DNA for the CDR3: TGTGCCTGGAGTCCGTGGGGGTTTACAGAGACCCAGTACTTC. This chain uses TRBV30 with TRBJ2-5; D possibly matches TRBD1 or TRBD2 (5 bases each). CDR3 length: 14 residues. V was trimmed by 2 bases and J by 4 bases, leaving 14 bases between them. Germline CDR1 and CDR2: GTSNPN and SVGIG (reference sequence).

This clone was seen just once. The chain links TRBV6-6 to TRBJ2-1; no definite D call. CDR1 is MNHNY and CDR2 is SVGAGI in the germline V gene (reference sequence). The length of the CDR3 is 12 residues. The ends were cut back, 5 bases at V and 10 bases at J, with 12 bases in the middle. This CDR3 is CASSRTSWEQFF. The DNA for the CDR3 is TGTGCCAGCAGTCGGACCTCATGGGAGCAGTTCTTC.

The table lists this clone with a count of one. This chain joins TRBV30 and TRBJ2-3; D is possibly TRBD1 or TRBD2 (6 bases each). This CDR3 comprises 17 residues. Trimming pared 2 bases from V and 5 bases from J, leaving 23 bases between. CDR1 and CDR2 (germline): GTSNPN, SVGIG (reference sequence). CDR3 sequence reads: CAWSLGKSGGRGDTQYF. The CDR3 bases are TGTGCCTGGAGTTTGGGGAAGAGTGGGGGGCGGGGAGATACGCAGTATTTT.

V is TRBV11-3 and J is TRBJ2-2, with D possibly being TRBD2 (5 bases). The CDR3 spans 14 residues. CDR1 and CDR2 from the germline V gene are SGHNT and YENEEA. The V end lost 5 bases, the J end lost 4 bases, and 11 bases lay between the germline ends. The chain's CDR3 is CASSPSRGTGELFF. DNA of the CDR3: TGTGCCAGCAGCCCCTCCCGGGGCACCGGGGAGCTGTTTTTT.

A single count supports this clone. The chain recombines TRBV27 with TRBJ2-3; 13 nucleotides agree with TRBD2. J gave up 3 bases and V 5 bases, and 5 bases lay outside the gene matches. Per germline, CDR1 MNHEY and CDR2 SMNVEV (reference sequence). The length of the CDR3 is 16 residues. Written as DNA, the CDR3 is TGTGCCAGCAGTGTACTAGCGGGGGGGCCAACAGATACGCAGTATTTT. It encodes CASSVLAGGPTDTQYF.

V usage is TRBV19 and J usage is TRBJ1-2; no firm D call. Germline V lookup: CDR1 LNHDA, CDR2 SQIVND (reference sequence). The length of the CDR3 is 14 residues. V lost 7 bases and J lost 3, with 15 bases in between. The CDR3 DNA reads as TGTGCCAGTACCCTACCAGGAGGTGACTATGGCTACACCTTC. The encoded protein is CASTLPGGDYGYTF.

V and J are TRBV7-2 and TRBJ1-1, with TRBD1 matching over 7 bases. The CDR3 is made up of 15 amino acids. Per the germline V gene, CDR1 is SGHTA and CDR2 is FQGNSA. With V trimmed by 6 bases and J by 3 bases, 10 bases remained unmatched. CDR3 region: CASREQTGPYTEAFF. The DNA for the CDR3 is TGTGCCAGCAGGGAACAGACAGGGCCGTACACTGAAGCTTTCTTT.

The chain couples TRBV7-6 to TRBJ2-5; TRBD2 matches at 7 bases. The CDR3 runs to 15 residues. V shed 2 bases, J shed 5 bases, and the junction held 8 bases outside the gene matches. Germline loops: CDR1 SGHVS, CDR2 FNYEAQ. Here the CDR3 reads CASSLYQRGGETQYF. CDR3 bases: TGTGCCAGCAGCTTATATCAGCGGGGAGGGGAGACCCAGTACTTC.

This clone turned up a few times. The V and J genes are TRBV4-3 and TRBJ2-7; D gene uncertain. Germline CDR1 reads LGHNA; CDR2 reads YSLEER. The CDR3 runs 14 residues. Deletions cut 3 bases from V and 0 bases from J, with 9 bases between. In DNA, the CDR3 is TGCGCCAGCAGCCAGTCGGTTAGCTCCTACGAGCAGTACTTC. This encodes CASSQSVSSYEQYF.